These 29 T cell receptor beta chains came from one sample sequenced in a study of cytomegalovirus exposure and HLA in healthy donors. Here immunoSEQ multiplex PCR was the method, and the copy in TCRdb shows in-frame clones only, minus some. Among roughly 140,000 clones listed, approximately 91% were seen once. The specimen sequenced was PBMCs. These receptors all stem from a woman aged 18 to 35 in good health and CMV-seropositive.

The rearrangement links TRBV28 to TRBJ2-3; a weak D match, TRBD2 (5 bases). Germline CDR1 is MDHEN and CDR2 is SYDVKM. V gave up 5 bases and J gave up 2 bases, with 17 bases separating them. This CDR3 has 16 residues. CDR3 loop: CASSLPPAEITDTQYF. CDR3 nucleotide sequence: TGTGCCAGCAGTCTCCCCCCAGCGGAGATCACAGATACGCAGTATTTT.

The chain combines TRBV7-3 with TRBJ1-4; 8 positions agree with TRBD1. This CDR3 region has 13 residues. The J segment lost 13 bases and the V segment lost 2 bases, leaving 6 bases of the junction unmatched. Germline CDR1 SGHTA, CDR2 FQGTGA. CDR3 coding DNA: TGTGCCAGCAGCTTAGTACAGGGGGATACACTGTTTTTT. This translates into CASSLVQGDTLFF.

This clone was observed a handful of times. V is TRBV30 and J is TRBJ2-7, with 14 bases that match TRBD2. The CDR3 consists of 15 residues. The ends lost 2 bases at V and 12 bases at J; junction bases unmatched: 12. Germline V gives CDR1 GTSNPN, CDR2 SVGIG (reference sequence). CDR3 nucleotide sequence: TGTGCCTGGAGTAGGGGACCGGGACTAGCGGGGGACCGGTACTTC. Translating gives CAWSRGPGLAGDRYF.

The rearrangement joins TRBV7-9 to TRBJ2-7, with TRBD1 matching over 8 bases. From germline, CDR1 is SEHNR and CDR2 FQNEAQ (reference sequence). J lost 6 bases, V lost 3 bases, and 7 bases had no gene match. The CDR3 extends over 14 amino acids. The CDR3 is CASSFTGGNGEQYF. CDR3 nucleotide sequence: TGTGCCAGCAGCTTTACAGGGGGTAATGGCGAGCAGTACTTC.

The chain carries TRBV9 and TRBJ2-5, with 8 bases aligning to TRBD1. V shed 0 bases, J shed 7 bases, and the junction held 8 bases outside the gene matches. Germline-derived CDR1 and CDR2 are SGDLS and YYNGEE. CDR3 length: 15 amino acids. CDR3 bases: TGTGCCAGCAGCGTAGCGGCAGGGGGCTCCGGGACCCAGTACTTC. This translates into CASSVAAGGSGTQYF.

This sequence joins TRBV10-1 and TRBJ2-3, with D unresolved. V was cut by 4 bases and J by 3 bases, with 8 bases left in between. CDR1 and CDR2 from the germline V gene are WNHNN and SYGVQD (reference sequence). The length of the CDR3 is 13 residues. The CDR3 region is CASSALITDTQYF. The CDR3 DNA reads as TGCGCCAGCAGTGCGCTAATTACAGATACGCAGTATTTT.

The chain employs TRBV28 and TRBJ1-1; no reliable D call. CDR1 is MDHEN and CDR2 is SYDVKM in the germline V gene. The CDR3 loop spans 14 amino acids. V lost 7 bases, J lost 5 bases, and 17 bases lay in between. The CDR3, as DNA: TGTGCCAGCACCCCCCACTTTGGAGGGACTGAAGCTTTCTTT. The encoded protein is CASTPHFGGTEAFF.

CDR3 sequence reads: CASSQGGLSQDTQYF. As DNA, the CDR3 is TGCGCCAGCAGCCAAGGGGGACTAAGTCAAGATACGCAGTATTTT. The chain employs TRBV4-1 and TRBJ2-3, with 7 bases aligning to TRBD2. CDR1 and CDR2 from the germline V gene are MGHRA and YSYEKL. V was clipped by 1 base and J by 5 bases; unmatched bases: 6. This CDR3 has 15 amino acids.

The chain employs TRBV6-5 and TRBJ1-2; a possible D gene is TRBD1 (5 bases). Germline values: CDR1 MNHEY, CDR2 SVGAGI. V was shortened by 6 bases and J by 4 bases, with 18 bases between the two germline ends. CDR3 size: 15 residues. CDR3 amino acids: CASRYGREGSYGYTF. Here the CDR3 DNA reads TGTGCCAGCAGATACGGGAGGGAGGGGTCCTATGGCTACACCTTC.

The genes are TRBV10-1 and TRBJ2-5; the match to TRBD1 covers 9 bases. V gave up 3 bases and J gave up 5 bases; unmatched junction bases: 4. Germline CDR1 WNHNN, CDR2 SYGVQD (reference sequence). This CDR3 spans 14 amino acids. The chain's CDR3 is CASSDTGGRETQYF. The CDR3 coding sequence is TGCGCCAGCAGTGATACAGGGGGCCGTGAGACCCAGTACTTC.

The V call is TRBV6-1, the J call TRBJ2-2; D is unclear. The V end was cut by 7 bases, the J end by 1 base, with 4 bases between. The V gene's germline CDR1 is MNHNS and CDR2 SASEGT. The CDR3 is made up of 12 amino acids. Here the CDR3 DNA reads TGTGCCAGCACCAGGAACACCGGGGAGCTGTTTTTT. Its translation is CASTRNTGELFF.

The chain is built from TRBV29-1 and TRBJ2-1, with TRBD1 matching 7 bases. Germline CDR1 SQVTM, CDR2 ANQGSEA. This CDR3 is 13 amino acids long. The V and J ends lost 4 bases and 7 bases, in that order; junction bases with no gene match: 7. CDR3 protein: CSVARGSKNEQFF. As DNA, the CDR3 is TGCAGCGTTGCCAGGGGGTCAAAGAATGAGCAGTTCTTC.

This clone was counted only a few times. V and J are TRBV28 and TRBJ1-3; D may be TRBD1 (5 bases). CDR1 MDHEN and CDR2 SYDVKM come from the germline V gene. V lost 7 bases, J lost 2 bases, and 12 bases lay in between. The length of the CDR3 is 14 residues. The CDR3 DNA is TGTGCCAGCAACCCGGTCAGGGCTGGAAACACCATATATTTT. Protein sequence: CASNPVRAGNTIYF.

This sequence joins TRBV7-8 and TRBJ2-7, with 8 bases aligning to TRBD1. Germline CDR1 reads SGHVS; CDR2 reads FQNEAQ. This CDR3 has 16 amino acids. The V and J ends lost 7 bases and 2 bases, in that order; junction bases with no gene match: 13. The CDR3 nucleotides are TGTGCCAGCAACCTGCAGGGGGCCTCACTAGCCTACGAGCAGTACTTC. It encodes CASNLQGASLAYEQYF. Using reference TRBV7-8 and TRBJ2-7 for the parts outside the CDR3, the full variable domain is GAGVSQSPRYKVAKRGQDVALRCDPISGHVSLFWYQQALGQGPEFLTYFQNEAQLDKSGLPSDRFFAERPEGSVSTLKIQRTQQEDSAVYLCASNLQGASLAYEQYFGPGTRLTVT.

This clone was counted a single time. The chain recombines TRBV7-8 with TRBJ2-7, with TRBD2 as a possible D gene (6 bases). Germline-derived CDR1 and CDR2 are SGHVS and FQNEAQ. The V end lost 3 bases, the J end lost 3 bases, and 15 bases lay between the germline ends. The CDR3 consists of 15 residues. The CDR3 DNA sequence: TGTGCCAGCAGCTTCCCCGGGACTGGACTCTACGAGCAGTACTTC. Translating it yields CASSFPGTGLYEQYF.

The chain has TRBV30 and TRBJ2-3; tentatively, D is TRBD1 (5 bases). V was shortened by 3 bases and J by 5 bases, with 12 bases between the two germline ends. The CDR3 runs to 13 residues. CDR1 and CDR2 (germline): GTSNPN, SVGIG (reference sequence). The CDR3 coding sequence is TGTGCCTGGAGGAGGCAGGGAATAGATACGCAGTATTTT. Amino acid sequence: CAWRRQGIDTQYF.

The rearrangement links TRBV30 to TRBJ2-7; 7 bases match TRBD1. The CDR3 covers 13 residues. The V and J ends lost 5 bases and 3 bases, in that order; junction bases with no gene match: 7. The germline CDR1 and CDR2 sequences are GTSNPN and SVGIG (reference sequence). Written as DNA, the CDR3 is TGTGCCTGGGACTCGACAGGGCTCTACGAGCAGTACTTC. It encodes CAWDSTGLYEQYF.

This chain joins TRBV5-4 and TRBJ2-5; D uncertain. V was trimmed by 0 bases and J by 5 bases, leaving 8 bases between them. This CDR3 comprises 13 residues. Per the germline V gene, CDR1 is SGHNT and CDR2 is YYREEE (reference sequence). CDR3 region: CASSLAHGETQYF. CDR3 DNA: TGTGCCAGCAGCTTGGCTCACGGGGAGACCCAGTACTTC.

This chain connects TRBV4-2 to TRBJ2-7, with 7 bases fitting TRBD2. Germline CDR1 and CDR2: LGHNA and YNFKEQ. Trimming cost V 1 base and J 7 bases; bases outside gene matches: 1. The CDR3 totals 12 residues. The CDR3 region is CASSQGGGEQYF. CDR3 bases: TGTGCCAGCAGCCAAGGGGGGGGAGAGCAGTACTTC.

The J gene is TRBJ2-4, the V gene TRBV15, with 8 bases fitting TRBD1. The CDR3 is 17 amino acids. The V segment lost 3 bases and the J segment 1 base; nucleotides outside the gene matches: 8. CDR1 LNHNV and CDR2 YYDKDF come from the germline V gene (reference sequence). CDR3 loop: CATSSLGQGRAKNIQYF. The CDR3 coding sequence is TGTGCCACCAGCAGTCTAGGACAGGGAAGGGCCAAAAACATTCAGTACTTC.

The chain recombines TRBV25-1 with TRBJ1-1; weak D call: TRBD1 (5 bases). The CDR3 is made up of 11 amino acids. The V end was cut by 5 bases, the J end by 7 bases, with 8 bases between. Germline loops: CDR1 MGHDK, CDR2 SYGVNS. CDR3 coding DNA: TGTGCCAGCAGTTTGGGGGGTGAAGCTTTCTTT. Protein sequence: CASSLGGEAFF.

This chain links TRBV4-2 with TRBJ2-1; 12 bases line up with TRBD2. V dropped 4 bases and J dropped 7; count of bases not matched to a gene: 5. CDR1 and CDR2 (germline): LGHNA, YNFKEQ. The CDR3 contains 15 residues. In DNA, the CDR3 is TGTGCCAGCAGCCTCCGACTAGCGGGAGCGAATGAGCAGTTCTTC. Its translation: CASSLRLAGANEQFF.

V is TRBV4-1 and J is TRBJ1-4, with unresolved D. Looked up from germline, CDR1 is MGHRA and CDR2 is YSYEKL. Trimming took off 2 bases at V and 5 bases at J, with 15 bases between the two ends. CDR3 length: 16 residues. In DNA form, the CDR3 reads TGCGCCAGCAGCCAATCTCCCGGGGTAACGAATGAAAAACTGTTTTTT. Its translation is CASSQSPGVTNEKLFF.

In regard to this clone: Other DNA sequences from this sample encode an identical CDR3 as well. This CDR3 reads CASSLSGTGELFF. For the CDR3, the DNA is TGCGCCAGCAGCTTGAGCGGCACCGGGGAGCTGTTTTTT. The chain has TRBV5-1 and TRBJ2-2; possible D gene TRBD2, 5 bases. In germline, CDR1 is SGHRS, CDR2 YFSETQ. The CDR3 extends over 13 amino acids. V was cut by 1 base and J by 4 bases, with 5 bases left in between. The whole variable domain, remainder taken from reference TRBV5-1 and TRBJ2-2, is KAGVTQTPRYLIKTRGQQVTLSCSPISGHRSVSWYQQTPGQGLQFLFEYFSETQRNKGNFPGRFSGRQFSNSRSEMNVSTLELGDSALYLCASSLSGTGELFFGEGSRLTVL.

The chain uses TRBV5-1 and TRBJ2-2, with 8 nucleotides matching TRBD1. CDR1 SGHRS and CDR2 YFSETQ come from the germline V gene. CDR3 length equals 16 residues. J gave up 2 bases and V 7 bases, and 10 bases lay outside the gene matches. CDR3 DNA: TGCGCCAGCGCCCCAGGACAGGGAGTCAACACCGGGGAGCTGTTTTTT. Residues: CASAPGQGVNTGELFF.

This clone was seen a single time. The chain's CDR3 is CASSLGPSATPSPYF. CDR3 DNA sequence: TGCGCCAGCAGCTTGGGGCCTAGCGCGACTCCAAGTCCGTACTTC. V and J are TRBV5-1 and TRBJ2-4; tentative D call: TRBD2 (6 bases). Germline CDR1 and CDR2: SGHRS and YFSETQ. Trimming left V 0 bases short and J 15 bases short, with 22 bases between. CDR3 length equals 15 residues.

The CDR3 region has the DNA TGTGCCAGCAGCCAAGAAGGCCTAGGGAGCTACGAGCAGTACTTC. Translating gives CASSQEGLGSYEQYF. V usage is TRBV4-2 and J usage is TRBJ2-7, with D possibly TRBD2 on 5 matching bases. Per germline, CDR1 LGHNA and CDR2 YNFKEQ. V lost 0 bases, J lost 3 bases, and 12 bases lay in between. The CDR3 runs to 15 residues.

The chain recombines TRBV27 with TRBJ2-7; D possibly corresponds to TRBD1 (5 bases). The germline gives CDR1 MNHEY, CDR2 SMNVEV (reference sequence). The CDR3 totals 14 residues. V was trimmed by 5 bases and J by 5 bases, leaving 16 bases between them. The CDR3 here is CASSIAGNYNEQYF. The CDR3 DNA follows: TGTGCCAGCAGTATTGCAGGGAATTATAACGAGCAGTACTTC.

This chain connects TRBV30 to TRBJ1-1; no firm D call. The germline gives CDR1 GTSNPN, CDR2 SVGIG (reference sequence). V was cut by 2 bases and J by 4 bases, with 14 bases left in between. The CDR3 is 14 residues long. The CDR3 loop is CAWSRRGGVTEAFF. The CDR3, as DNA: TGTGCCTGGAGTCGGCGGGGAGGTGTCACTGAAGCTTTCTTT.